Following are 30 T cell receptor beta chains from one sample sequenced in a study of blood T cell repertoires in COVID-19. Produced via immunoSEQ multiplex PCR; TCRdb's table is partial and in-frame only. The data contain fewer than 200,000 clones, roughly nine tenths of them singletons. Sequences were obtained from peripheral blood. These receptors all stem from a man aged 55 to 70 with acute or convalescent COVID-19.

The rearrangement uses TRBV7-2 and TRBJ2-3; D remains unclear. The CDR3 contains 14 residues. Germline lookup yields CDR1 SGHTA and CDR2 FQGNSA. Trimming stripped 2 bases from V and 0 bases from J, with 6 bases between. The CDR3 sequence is CASSLRGSTDTQYF. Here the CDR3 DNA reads TGTGCCAGCAGCTTAAGAGGAAGCACAGATACGCAGTATTTT.

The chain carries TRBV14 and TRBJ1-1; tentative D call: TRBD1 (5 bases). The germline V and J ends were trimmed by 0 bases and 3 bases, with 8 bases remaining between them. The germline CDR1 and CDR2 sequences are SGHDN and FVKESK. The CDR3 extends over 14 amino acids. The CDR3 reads CASSQDRVYTEAFF. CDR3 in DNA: TGTGCCAGCAGCCAAGACAGGGTGTACACTGAAGCTTTCTTT.

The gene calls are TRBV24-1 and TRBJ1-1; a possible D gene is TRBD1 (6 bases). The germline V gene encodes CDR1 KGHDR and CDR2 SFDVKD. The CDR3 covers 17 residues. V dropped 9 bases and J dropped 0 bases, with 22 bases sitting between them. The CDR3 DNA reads TGTGCCACCCTTATGGACTGGTTCACAGGGCTGAACACTGAAGCTTTCTTT. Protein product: CATLMDWFTGLNTEAFF.

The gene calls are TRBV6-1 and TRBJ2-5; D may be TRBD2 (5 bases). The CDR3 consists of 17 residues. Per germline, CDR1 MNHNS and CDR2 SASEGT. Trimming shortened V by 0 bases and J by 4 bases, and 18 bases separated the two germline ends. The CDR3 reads CASSEAWSLALTETQYF. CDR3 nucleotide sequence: TGTGCCAGCAGTGAAGCGTGGTCCTTAGCGTTGACAGAGACCCAGTACTTC.

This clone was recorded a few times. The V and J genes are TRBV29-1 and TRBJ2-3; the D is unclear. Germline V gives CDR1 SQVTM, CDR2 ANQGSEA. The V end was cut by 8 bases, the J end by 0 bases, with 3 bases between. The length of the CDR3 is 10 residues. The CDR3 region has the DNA TGCAGCCCTAGCACAGATACGCAGTATTTT. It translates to CSPSTDTQYF.

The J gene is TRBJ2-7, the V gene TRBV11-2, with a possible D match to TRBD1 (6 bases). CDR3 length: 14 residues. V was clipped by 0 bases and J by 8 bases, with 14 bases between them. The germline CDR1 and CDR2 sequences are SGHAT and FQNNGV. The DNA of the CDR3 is TGTGCCAGCAGCTTAGATCTCGCCCAGGGGAAGCAGTACTTC. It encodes CASSLDLAQGKQYF.

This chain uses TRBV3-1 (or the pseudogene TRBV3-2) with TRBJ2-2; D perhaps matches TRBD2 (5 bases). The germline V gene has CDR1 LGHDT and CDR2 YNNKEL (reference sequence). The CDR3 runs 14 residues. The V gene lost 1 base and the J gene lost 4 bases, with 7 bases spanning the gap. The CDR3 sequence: CASSQVGGTGELFF. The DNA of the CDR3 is TGTGCCAGCAGCCAAGTAGGAGGCACCGGGGAGCTGTTTTTT.

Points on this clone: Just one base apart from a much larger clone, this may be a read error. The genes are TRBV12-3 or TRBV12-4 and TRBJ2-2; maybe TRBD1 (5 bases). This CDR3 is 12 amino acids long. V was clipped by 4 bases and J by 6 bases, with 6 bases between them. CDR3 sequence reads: CASSWGAGELFF. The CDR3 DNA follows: TGTGCCAGCAGTTGGGGCGCCGGGGAGCTGTTTTTT.

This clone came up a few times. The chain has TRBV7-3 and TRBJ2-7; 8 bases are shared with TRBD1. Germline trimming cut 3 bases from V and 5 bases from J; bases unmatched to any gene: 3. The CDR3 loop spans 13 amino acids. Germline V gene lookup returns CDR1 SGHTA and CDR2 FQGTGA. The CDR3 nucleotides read TGTGCCAGCAGCTTGACAGGGGCTCACGAGCAGTACGTC. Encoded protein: CASSLTGAHEQYV.

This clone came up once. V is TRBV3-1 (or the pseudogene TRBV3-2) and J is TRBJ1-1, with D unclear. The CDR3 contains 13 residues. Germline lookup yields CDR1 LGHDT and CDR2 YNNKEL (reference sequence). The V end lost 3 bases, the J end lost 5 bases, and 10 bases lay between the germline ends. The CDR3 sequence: CASSQRWETEAFF. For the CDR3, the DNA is TGTGCCAGCAGCCAGAGGTGGGAGACTGAAGCTTTCTTT.

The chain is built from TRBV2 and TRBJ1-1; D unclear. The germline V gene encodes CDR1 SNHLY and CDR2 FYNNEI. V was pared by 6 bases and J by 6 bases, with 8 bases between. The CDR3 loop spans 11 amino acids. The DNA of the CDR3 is TGTGCCAGCAGCTATAACCCTGAAGCTTTCTTT. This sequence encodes CASSYNPEAFF.

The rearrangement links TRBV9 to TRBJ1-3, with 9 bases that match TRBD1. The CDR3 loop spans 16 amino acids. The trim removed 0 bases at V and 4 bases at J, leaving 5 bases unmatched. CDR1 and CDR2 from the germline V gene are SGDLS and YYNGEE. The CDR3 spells CASSVVGQGRGNTIYF. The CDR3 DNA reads TGTGCCAGCAGCGTAGTGGGACAGGGACGAGGAAACACCATATATTTT.

CDR3 protein: CASSPGGGYGYTF. The DNA of the CDR3 is TGCGCCAGCAGCCCCGGGGGAGGCTATGGCTACACCTTC. The chain couples TRBV5-1 to TRBJ1-2, with D perhaps matching TRBD1 (5 bases). The germline CDR1 and CDR2 sequences are SGHRS and YFSETQ. The CDR3 extends over 13 amino acids. The germline V and J ends were trimmed by 4 bases and 4 bases, with 11 bases remaining between them.

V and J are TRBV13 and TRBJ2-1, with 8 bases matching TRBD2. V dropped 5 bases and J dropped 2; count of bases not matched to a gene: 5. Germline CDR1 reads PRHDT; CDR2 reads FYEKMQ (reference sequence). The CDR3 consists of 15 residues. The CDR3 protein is CASSGGGLPYNEQFF. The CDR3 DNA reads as TGTGCCAGCAGCGGCGGGGGGTTGCCCTACAATGAGCAGTTCTTC.

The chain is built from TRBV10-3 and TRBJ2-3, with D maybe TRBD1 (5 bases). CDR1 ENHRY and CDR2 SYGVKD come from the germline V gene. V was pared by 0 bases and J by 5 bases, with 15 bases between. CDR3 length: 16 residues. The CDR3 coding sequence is TGTGCCATCAGTGAGTCGATGGGGCCGTCCGGAGATACGCAGTATTTT. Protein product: CAISESMGPSGDTQYF.

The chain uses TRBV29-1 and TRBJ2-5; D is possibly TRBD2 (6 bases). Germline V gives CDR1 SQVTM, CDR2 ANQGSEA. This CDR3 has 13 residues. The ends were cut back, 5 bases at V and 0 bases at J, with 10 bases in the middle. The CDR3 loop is CSVIGRYQETQYF. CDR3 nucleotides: TGCAGCGTTATAGGGAGGTACCAAGAGACCCAGTACTTC.

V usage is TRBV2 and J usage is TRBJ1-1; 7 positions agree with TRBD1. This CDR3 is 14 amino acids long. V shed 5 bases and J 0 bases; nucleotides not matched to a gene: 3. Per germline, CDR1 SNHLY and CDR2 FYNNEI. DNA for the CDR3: TGTGCCAGCAGTTACAGGGGACTGAACACTGAAGCTTTCTTT. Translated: CASSYRGLNTEAFF.

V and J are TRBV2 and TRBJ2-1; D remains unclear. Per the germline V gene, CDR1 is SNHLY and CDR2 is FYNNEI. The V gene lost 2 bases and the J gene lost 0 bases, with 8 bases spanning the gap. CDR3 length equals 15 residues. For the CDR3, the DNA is TGTGCCAGCAGTGAACGCTGGAGCTCCTACAATGAGCAGTTCTTC. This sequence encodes CASSERWSSYNEQFF.

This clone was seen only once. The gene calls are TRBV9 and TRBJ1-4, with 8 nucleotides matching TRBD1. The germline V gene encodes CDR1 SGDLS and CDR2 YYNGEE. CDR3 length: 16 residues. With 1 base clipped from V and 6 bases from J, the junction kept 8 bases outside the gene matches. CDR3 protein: CASSVNPDRGDEKLFF. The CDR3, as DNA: TGTGCCAGCAGCGTAAACCCAGACAGGGGCGATGAAAAACTGTTTTTT.

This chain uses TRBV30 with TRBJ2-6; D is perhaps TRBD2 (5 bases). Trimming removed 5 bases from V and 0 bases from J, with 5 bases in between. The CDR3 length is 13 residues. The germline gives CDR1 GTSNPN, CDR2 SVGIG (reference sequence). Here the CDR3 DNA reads TGTGCCTGGGAGGGCTCTGGGGCCAACGTCCTGACTTTC. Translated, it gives CAWEGSGANVLTF.

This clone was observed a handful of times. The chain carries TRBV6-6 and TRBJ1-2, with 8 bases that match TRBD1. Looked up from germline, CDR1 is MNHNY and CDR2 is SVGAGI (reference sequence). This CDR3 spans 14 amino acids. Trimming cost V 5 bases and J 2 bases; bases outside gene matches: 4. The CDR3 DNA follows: TGTGCCAGCAGTCCTAGGACAGGGAACTATGGCTACACCTTC. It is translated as CASSPRTGNYGYTF.

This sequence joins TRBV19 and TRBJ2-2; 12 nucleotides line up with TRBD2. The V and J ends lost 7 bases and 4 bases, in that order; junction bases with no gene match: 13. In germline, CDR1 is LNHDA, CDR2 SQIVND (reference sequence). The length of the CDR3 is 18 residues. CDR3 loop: CASTVTSGGPLGTGELFF. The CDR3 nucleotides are TGTGCCAGTACGGTAACTAGCGGGGGGCCCTTAGGCACCGGGGAGCTGTTTTTT.

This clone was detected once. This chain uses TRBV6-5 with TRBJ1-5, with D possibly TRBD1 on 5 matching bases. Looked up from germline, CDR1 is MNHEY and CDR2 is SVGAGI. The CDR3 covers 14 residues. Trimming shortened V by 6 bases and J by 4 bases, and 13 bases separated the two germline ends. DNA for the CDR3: TGTGCCAGCAGGCCTCAGGGTCCGAATCAGCCCCAGCATTTT. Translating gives CASRPQGPNQPQHF.

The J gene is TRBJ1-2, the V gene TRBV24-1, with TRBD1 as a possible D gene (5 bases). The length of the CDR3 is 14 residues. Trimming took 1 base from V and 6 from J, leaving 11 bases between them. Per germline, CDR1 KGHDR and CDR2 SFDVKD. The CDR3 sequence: CATSDFGGDNGYTF. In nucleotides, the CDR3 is TGTGCCACCAGTGATTTTGGAGGGGATAATGGCTACACCTTC.

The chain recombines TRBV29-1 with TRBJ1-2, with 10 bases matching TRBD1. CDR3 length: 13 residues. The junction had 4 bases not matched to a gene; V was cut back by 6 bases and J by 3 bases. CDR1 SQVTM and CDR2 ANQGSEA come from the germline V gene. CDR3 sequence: CSVAGTGDYGYTF. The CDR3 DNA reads TGCAGCGTAGCCGGGACAGGGGACTATGGCTACACCTTC.

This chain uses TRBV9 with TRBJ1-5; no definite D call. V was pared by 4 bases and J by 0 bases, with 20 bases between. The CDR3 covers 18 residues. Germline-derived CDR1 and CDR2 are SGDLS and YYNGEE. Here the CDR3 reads CASSTPRADLGSNQPQHF. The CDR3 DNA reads TGTGCCAGCAGCACACCGAGAGCGGACCTTGGTAGCAATCAGCCCCAGCATTTT.

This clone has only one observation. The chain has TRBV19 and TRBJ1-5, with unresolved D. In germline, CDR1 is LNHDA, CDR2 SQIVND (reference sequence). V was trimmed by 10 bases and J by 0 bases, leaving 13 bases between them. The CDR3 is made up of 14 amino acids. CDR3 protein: CATLSSVSNQPQHF. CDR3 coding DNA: TGTGCCACCTTAAGTTCGGTTAGCAATCAGCCCCAGCATTTT.

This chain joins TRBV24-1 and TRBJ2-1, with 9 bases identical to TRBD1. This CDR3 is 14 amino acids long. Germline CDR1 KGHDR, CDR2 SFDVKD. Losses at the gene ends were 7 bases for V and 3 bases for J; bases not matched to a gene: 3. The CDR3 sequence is CATSRQGDYNEQFF. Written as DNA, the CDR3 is TGTGCCACCAGCAGACAGGGGGACTACAATGAGCAGTTCTTC.

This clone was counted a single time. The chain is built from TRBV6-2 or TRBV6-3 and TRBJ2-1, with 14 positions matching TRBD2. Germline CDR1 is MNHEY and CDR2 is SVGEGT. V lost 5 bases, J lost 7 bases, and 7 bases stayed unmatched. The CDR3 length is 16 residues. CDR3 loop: CASSPTSGRANNEQFF. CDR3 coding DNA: TGTGCCAGCAGTCCGACTAGCGGGAGGGCCAATAATGAGCAGTTCTTC.

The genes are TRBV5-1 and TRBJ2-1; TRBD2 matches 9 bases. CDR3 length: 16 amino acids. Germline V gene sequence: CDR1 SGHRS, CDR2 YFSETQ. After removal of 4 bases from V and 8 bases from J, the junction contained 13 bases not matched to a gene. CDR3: CASSARLADSRHEQFF. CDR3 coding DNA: TGCGCCAGCAGCGCCCGACTAGCGGACTCTCGCCATGAGCAGTTCTTC.